These T cell receptor beta chains were read from a single sample in a study of blood T cell repertoires in COVID-19. Profiled with immunoSEQ multiplex PCR; TCRdb holds only in-frame clones, not every one. The sample has fewer than 300,000 clones; approximately 91% are singletons. The sample consisted of PBMCs or T cells enriched from blood (not recorded which). These receptors were taken from a woman aged 40 to 49 with acute COVID-19. CDR3s include the opening cysteine and the closing phenylalanine or tryptophan. The D gene is left open where the match is weak. For some rows the clone size is stated as once, few or many, or as a class when expanded; others skip it.

cdr3_nt,cdr3_aa,v_call,j_call,clone_size,d_call
TGTGCCAGTAGTGTTCTGGCGCCCCAGCATTTT,CASSVLAPQHF,TRBV19,TRBJ1-5,-,-
TGTGCCTGGAGGCTGACAGGGGTGAACACTGAAGCTTTCTTT,CAWRLTGVNTEAFF,TRBV30,TRBJ1-1,-,TRBD1
TGTGCCAGCAGACTAGGAAGCACTGGAAACACCATATATTTT,CASRLGSTGNTIYF,TRBV28,TRBJ1-3,-,-
TGTGCCAGCAGATGGACAGGGTGGCAACCCGGGGAGCTGTTTTTT,CASRWTGWQPGELFF,TRBV21-1,TRBJ2-2,-,-
TGTGCCAGCAGCTTAGCTAGAGCCCAGTACTTC,CASSLARAQYF,TRBV11-3,TRBJ2-5,-,-
TGTGCCAGCAGCCCGGGGAACACCGGGGAGCTGTTTTTT,CASSPGNTGELFF,TRBV9,TRBJ2-2,-,-
TGTGCCATAGGGATGACTAGCGGGAGTTCTGATACGCAGTATTTT,CAIGMTSGSSDTQYF,TRBV10-3,TRBJ2-3,-,TRBD2
TGCAGCGTTGAAGACAGGGAAGATGGCTACACCTTC,CSVEDREDGYTF,TRBV29-1,TRBJ1-2,-,-
TGTGCCAGTAGTATACGCAATGAGCAGTTCTTC,CASSIRNEQFF,TRBV19,TRBJ2-1,-,-
TGTGCCAGCAGTCCACTGACTGGCGGCGGGGCCAACGTCCTGACTTTC,CASSPLTGGGANVLTF,TRBV2,TRBJ2-6,-,-
TGTGCCAGCAGCTTAGATGTCCTGGGACAGGGGGCTTCTGGGGCCAACGTCCTGACTTTC,CASSLDVLGQGASGANVLTF,TRBV11-3,TRBJ2-6,-,TRBD1
TGTGCCAGCACCCGGACAGGAACGAATCAGCCCCAGCATTTT,CASTRTGTNQPQHF,TRBV28,TRBJ1-5,-,TRBD1
TGCGCCAGCAGCCAAGAACGCACTTACTACAATGAGCAGTTCTTC,CASSQERTYYNEQFF,TRBV4-1,TRBJ2-1,once,-
TGTGCCTGGAGTGTATCTGCCTCGGCTGAAGCTTTCTTT,CAWSVSASAEAFF,TRBV30,TRBJ1-1,-,-
TGCGCCAGCAGCCACCGGCTTCTAGCCTCTAGCACAGATACGCAGTATTTT,CASSHRLLASSTDTQYF,TRBV5-1,TRBJ2-3,-,-
TGTGCCAGCATTCCCACAGGGTTGGACACTGAAGCTTTCTTT,CASIPTGLDTEAFF,TRBV21-1,TRBJ1-1,-,-
TGTGCCATGACTCCTGTGGGGCCGAACACTGAAGCTTTCTTT,CAMTPVGPNTEAFF,TRBV7-9,TRBJ1-1,-,-
TGTGCCAGCAGCCATCCGGGACAGGGGTTGACTGAAGCTTTCTTT,CASSHPGQGLTEAFF,TRBV11-3,TRBJ1-1,-,TRBD1
TGCGCCAGCAGCTTAACAGGGGAGGCAGATACGCAGTATTTT,CASSLTGEADTQYF,TRBV5-1,TRBJ2-3,-,-
TGCGCCAGCAGCCAAGGTTTTAGCGGGACCTACGAGCAGTACTTC,CASSQGFSGTYEQYF,TRBV4-1,TRBJ2-7,-,TRBD2
TGTGCCAGCAGCTTGAGGACGGGAGAGTCCTACAATGAGCAGTTCTTC,CASSLRTGESYNEQFF,TRBV5-4,TRBJ2-1,-,-
TGTGCCAGCAGTACTCGACAGGGATGGGACGAGCAGTACTTC,CASSTRQGWDEQYF,TRBV27,TRBJ2-7,-,TRBD1
TGTGCCTGGAGGGGGCAGGGGGCAGGTCAGCCCCAGCATTTT,CAWRGQGAGQPQHF,TRBV30,TRBJ1-5,-,TRBD1
TGTGCCAGCAGTTTATACACCCAGGGGTATGAGCAGTTCTTC,CASSLYTQGYEQFF,TRBV27,TRBJ2-1,once,-
TGTGCCAGCAGTTACTCGTGGTCAGGCAATGAGCAGTTCTTC,CASSYSWSGNEQFF,TRBV6-2/TRBV6-3,TRBJ2-1,-,-
TGTGCCAGCAGTTTACTTTGGGGCGAAAAACTGTTTTTT,CASSLLWGEKLFF,TRBV12-3/TRBV12-4,TRBJ1-4,-,-
TGTGCCAGCAGTTCCAACAGGGTCGGAGGCTACACCTTC,CASSSNRVGGYTF,TRBV6-2/TRBV6-3,TRBJ1-2,-,-
TGCGCCAGCAGCTTAGGGGGTACCGCCGGGGAGCTGTTTTTT,CASSLGGTAGELFF,TRBV5-1,TRBJ2-2,-,-
TGTGCCAGCAGCTCGAGCGCTACAATCTCCTACGAGCAGTACTTC,CASSSSATISYEQYF,TRBV7-6,TRBJ2-7,-,-
TGCGCCAGCAGCTTGGCCGGGCAGGGGGCTGACTACACCTTC,CASSLAGQGADYTF,TRBV5-1,TRBJ1-2,-,TRBD1
TGTGCCAGCAGCTCAAGGGACAGGGAGAACACTGAAGCTTTCTTT,CASSSRDRENTEAFF,TRBV11-3,TRBJ1-1,-,TRBD1
TGTGCCAGCTCACCAAGCTGGGACAGGGGCTACGGGCCCCAGCATTTT,CASSPSWDRGYGPQHF,TRBV18,TRBJ1-5,-,TRBD1
TGTGCCAGCAGCTTCGTTAGGACAGCGAGCTCTGGAAACACCATATATTTT,CASSFVRTASSGNTIYF,TRBV7-9,TRBJ1-3,-,-
TGTGCCACCAGCAGAGAGGTGAGCGGGATTAATCAGCCCCAGCATTTT,CATSREVSGINQPQHF,TRBV15,TRBJ1-5,-,-
TGTGCCACCAGCAGGGCCACTAGCTGGGGGGACACCGGGGAGCTGTTTTTT,CATSRATSWGDTGELFF,TRBV15,TRBJ2-2,-,-
TGTGCCAGTAGTATGGGGACAGGGTGGGAAAAACTGTTTTTT,CASSMGTGWEKLFF,TRBV19,TRBJ1-4,-,TRBD1
TGTGCCAGCAGTTTAGGGAGGGGGGGCGGCGATGGCTACACCTTC,CASSLGRGGGDGYTF,TRBV27,TRBJ1-2,few,-
TGTGCCAGCAGCTTGCAACTGAACTATGGCTACACCTTC,CASSLQLNYGYTF,TRBV5-5,TRBJ1-2,once,-
TGTGCCAGCAGGGACACAGGGAAGGGCTACGAGCAGTACTTC,CASRDTGKGYEQYF,TRBV25-1,TRBJ2-7,-,-
TGCGCCAGCAGCCCCCGGGGGACCACTAGCACAGATACGCAGTATTTT,CASSPRGTTSTDTQYF,TRBV5-1,TRBJ2-3,-,-
TGTGCCAGTAGTAACCGGGACAGGGGGCGCAGCAATCAGCCCCAGCATTTT,CASSNRDRGRSNQPQHF,TRBV19,TRBJ1-5,once,TRBD1
TGTGCCAGCACCTTGGGACAAAACACTGAAGCTTTCTTT,CASTLGQNTEAFF,TRBV7-2,TRBJ1-1,-,-
TGTGCCAGCAGCTTAGGCCGAGCCTTCACAGATACGCAGTATTTT,CASSLGRAFTDTQYF,TRBV13,TRBJ2-3,-,-
TGTGCCAGCTCAACCGGGACAGGGAATGAAAAACTGTTTTTT,CASSTGTGNEKLFF,TRBV18,TRBJ1-4,once,TRBD1
TGTGCCAGCAGCCCGACGGGACTCCTTCAAGAGACCCAGTACTTC,CASSPTGLLQETQYF,TRBV11-1,TRBJ2-5,-,-
TGCGCCAGCAGCCAAGAGCGATACGATACGCAGTATTTT,CASSQERYDTQYF,TRBV4-3,TRBJ2-3,few,-
TGTGCCAGCAGCCCAAAACTAGGCGCAGAGACCCAGTACTTC,CASSPKLGAETQYF,TRBV7-9,TRBJ2-5,few,-
TGTGCCAGCAGTGTACTTAGCGGGAGGGCAGATGAGCAGTTCTTC,CASSVLSGRADEQFF,TRBV2,TRBJ2-1,-,TRBD2
TGTGCCAGCAGAGCAGGGGAGAAAGAGACCCAGTACTTC,CASRAGEKETQYF,TRBV2,TRBJ2-5,-,-
TGCAGCGTTGAAGGGACTAGCACAGATACGCAGTATTTT,CSVEGTSTDTQYF,TRBV29-1,TRBJ2-3,-,-
TGTGCCAGCAGCGCCGCGGGGGGCACTGAAGCTTTCTTT,CASSAAGGTEAFF,TRBV9,TRBJ1-1,-,-